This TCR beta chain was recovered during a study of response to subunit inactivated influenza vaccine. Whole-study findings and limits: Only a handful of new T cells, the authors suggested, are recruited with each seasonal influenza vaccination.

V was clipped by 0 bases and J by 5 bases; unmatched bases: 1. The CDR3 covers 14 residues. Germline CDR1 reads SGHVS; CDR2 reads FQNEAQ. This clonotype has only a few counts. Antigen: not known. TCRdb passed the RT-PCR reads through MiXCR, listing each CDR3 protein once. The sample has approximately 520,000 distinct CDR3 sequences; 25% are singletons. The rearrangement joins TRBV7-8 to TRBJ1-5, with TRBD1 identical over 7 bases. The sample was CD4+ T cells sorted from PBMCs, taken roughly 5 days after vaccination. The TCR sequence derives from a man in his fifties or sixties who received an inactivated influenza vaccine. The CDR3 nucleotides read TGTGCCAGCAGCTTAGCCGACAGGGATCAGCCCCAGCATTTT. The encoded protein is CASSLADRDQPQHF.